This T cell receptor beta chain stems from a study of Graves' ophthalmopathy and Graves' hyperthyroidism. The ends were cut back, 5 bases at V and 6 bases at J, with 11 bases in the middle. Germline V gene lookup returns CDR1 GTSNPN and CDR2 SVGIG (reference sequence). CDR3 length equals 12 residues. A volume of around 9.5 ml of fresh peripheral blood supplied the PBMCs. This clonotype was recorded at least ten times. Amplification from RNA transcripts yielded the TCR beta CDR3 regions. The first round was an RT-PCR with HTBI primers, and the second round was a multiplex PCR. One entry per CDR3 protein, called by TCRdb with MiXCR from the multiplex PCR reads. The data show under 800,000 distinct CDR3 sequences, 22% seen once.

The chain combines TRBV30 with TRBJ1-5, with D possibly matching TRBD1 (5 bases). This clonotype was sampled from a woman aged 18-35 years with stable Graves' hyperthyroidism. Some clones in this sample may be carry-over from other donors' samples. Sequenced material: peripheral blood. The CDR3 is CAWDRGSQPQHF. In DNA, the CDR3 is TGTGCCTGGGATCGGGGGAGTCAGCCCCAGCATTTT.